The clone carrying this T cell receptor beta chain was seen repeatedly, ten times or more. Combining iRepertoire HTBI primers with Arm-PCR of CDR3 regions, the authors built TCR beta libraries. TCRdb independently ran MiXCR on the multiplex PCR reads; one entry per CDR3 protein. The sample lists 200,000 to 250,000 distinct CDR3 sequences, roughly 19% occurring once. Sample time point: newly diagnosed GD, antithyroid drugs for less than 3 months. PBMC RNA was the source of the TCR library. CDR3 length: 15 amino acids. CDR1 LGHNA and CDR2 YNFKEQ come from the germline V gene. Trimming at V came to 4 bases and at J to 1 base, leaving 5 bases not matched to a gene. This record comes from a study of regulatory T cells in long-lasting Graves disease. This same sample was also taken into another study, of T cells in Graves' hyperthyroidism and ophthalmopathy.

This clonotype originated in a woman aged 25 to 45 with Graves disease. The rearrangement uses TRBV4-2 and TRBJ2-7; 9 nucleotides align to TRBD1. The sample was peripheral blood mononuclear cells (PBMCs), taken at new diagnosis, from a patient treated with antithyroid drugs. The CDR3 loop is CASSPRTGVSYEQYF. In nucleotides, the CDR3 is TGTGCCAGCAGCCCCCGGACAGGGGTTTCCTACGAGCAGTACTTC.